This T cell receptor beta chain was obtained from a study of T cells after yellow fever vaccination. Findings and caveats of the study: Clones that expanded after primary vaccination mostly reappeared after the booster (roughly 96% CD4, approximately 85% CD8).

Note on this clonotype: Its target is not known.

Template-switching 5'RACE yielded the TCR cDNA; a universal primer site and UMIs were added in the process. TCRdb re-called the 5' RACE reads through MiXCR, storing one row per CDR3 protein. The data hold 550,000 or so distinct CDR3 sequences, with roughly a fifth observed a single time. This CDR3 has 13 residues. The sequence was collected from a man aged 25 to 40 who received the YFV17D yellow fever vaccine. The gene calls are TRBV21-1 and TRBJ2-5. TRBV21-1 is termed a pseudogene. The material sequenced was PBMCs, taken 15 days after the yellow fever booster vaccination. The CDR3 DNA follows: TGTGCCAGCAGCAAAAACCAAGAAGAGACCCAGTACTTC. Its translation is CASSKNQEETQYF.